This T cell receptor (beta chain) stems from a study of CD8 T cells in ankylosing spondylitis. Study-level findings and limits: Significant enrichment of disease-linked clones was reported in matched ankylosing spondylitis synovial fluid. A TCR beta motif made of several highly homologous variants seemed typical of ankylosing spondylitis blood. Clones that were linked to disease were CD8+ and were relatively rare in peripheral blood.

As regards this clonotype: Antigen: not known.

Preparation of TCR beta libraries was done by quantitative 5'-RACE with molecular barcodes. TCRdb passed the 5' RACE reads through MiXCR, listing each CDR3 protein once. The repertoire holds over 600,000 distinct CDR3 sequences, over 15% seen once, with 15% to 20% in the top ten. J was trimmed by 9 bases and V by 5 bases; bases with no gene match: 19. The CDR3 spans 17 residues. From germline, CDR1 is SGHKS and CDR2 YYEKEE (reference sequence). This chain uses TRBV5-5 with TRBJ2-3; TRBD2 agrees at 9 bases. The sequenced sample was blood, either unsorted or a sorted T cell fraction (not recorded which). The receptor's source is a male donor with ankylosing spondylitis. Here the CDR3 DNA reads TGTGCCAGCAGTGGTCCGGGGGGCCCCGGGGCGGGAGGGACGCAGTATTTT. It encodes CASSGPGGPGAGGTQYF.